These 27 T cell receptor beta chains share one sample of origin, sequenced in a study of T cells after yellow fever vaccination. A single record per CDR3 protein comes from TCRdb applying MiXCR to the 5' RACE reads. This table has 400,000 or so distinct CDR3 sequences, approximately 10% appearing once. The sequencing used PBMCs, collected on the day of the first yellow fever vaccination. The receptors were sampled from a man aged 18 to 29 who received the YFV17D yellow fever vaccine.

In its sample, this clonotype was seen a few times. J is TRBJ1-1 and V is TRBV5-4, with 7 positions matching TRBD1. The CDR3 consists of 15 residues. Germline V gene sequence: CDR1 SGHNT, CDR2 YYREEE (reference sequence). Losses at the gene ends were 3 bases for V and 0 bases for J; bases not matched to a gene: 5. In nucleotides, the CDR3 is TGTGCCAGCAGCTCGACAGGGACGATGAACACTGAAGCTTTCTTT. Its translation: CASSSTGTMNTEAFF.

This clonotype has ten or more counts. This chain connects TRBV7-2 to TRBJ2-3; no clear D gene. From germline, CDR1 is SGHTA and CDR2 FQGNSA. Trimming left V 3 bases short and J 4 bases short, with 8 bases between. The CDR3 extends over 13 amino acids. The CDR3: CASSFSRADTQYF. CDR3 DNA sequence: TGTGCCAGCAGCTTTAGTAGGGCAGATACGCAGTATTTT.

Sample share makes this clonotype medium-sized. The chain carries TRBV12-3 or TRBV12-4 and TRBJ1-2, with no clear D. This CDR3 is built from 13 residues. Deletions cut 6 bases from V and 7 bases from J, with 15 bases between. The DNA for the CDR3 is TGTGCCAGCAGCCAAAACCCCCCCGGTGGCTACACCTTC. Amino acids: CASSQNPPGGYTF.

CDR3 residues: CAWSEGQGASEQFF. For the CDR3, the DNA is TGTGCCTGGAGTGAAGGACAGGGGGCAAGTGAGCAGTTCTTC. V gene TRBV30 combines with J gene TRBJ2-1, with 11 nucleotides matching TRBD1. The V gene's germline CDR1 is GTSNPN and CDR2 SVGIG (reference sequence). The CDR3 consists of 14 residues. Trimming took 1 base from V and 9 from J; bases not matched to a gene: 5.

This clonotype was seen ten or more times. This rearrangement joins TRBV29-1 to TRBJ2-1; 9 positions match TRBD1. With 7 bases clipped from V and 3 bases from J, the junction kept 10 bases outside the gene matches. Germline CDR1 reads SQVTM; CDR2 reads ANQGSEA. The CDR3 consists of 15 residues. The CDR3: CSAQLRTGDYNEQFF. In nucleotides, the CDR3 is TGCAGCGCCCAGCTAAGGACAGGGGACTACAATGAGCAGTTCTTC.

As concerns this clonotype: Being one base from a much bigger clone, this may be a read error. This chain connects TRBV3-1 to TRBJ2-1; D is undetermined. The CDR3 is 13 residues long. Germline V lookup: CDR1 LGHDT, CDR2 YNNKEL (reference sequence). CDR3 amino acids: CTSTPLGFNEQFF. CDR3 DNA sequence: TGTACCAGCACCCCATTGGGGTTCAATGAGCAGTTCTTC.

The chain couples TRBV29-1 to TRBJ2-5; 9 bases line up with TRBD2. The CDR3 spans 14 residues. The V gene end was trimmed by 4 bases and the J gene end by 5 bases; junction bases not matched to a gene: 8. Germline V CDR1 and CDR2: SQVTM, ANQGSEA. The CDR3, as DNA: TGCAGCGTTGTCGCGGCGGGGGGGACGGAGACCCAGTACTTC. It specifies CSVVAAGGTETQYF.

A word on this clonotype: At one of its ends the junction is not consistent with the germline gene, which may arise from a read error. V usage is TRBV7-7 and J usage is TRBJ2-5; D may be TRBD1 (6 bases). This CDR3 comprises 13 residues. The germline V gene encodes CDR1 SSHAT and CDR2 FNYEAQ (reference sequence). CDR3 in amino acids: CASRRTVQETQYF. DNA of the CDR3: TGTGCTAGCAGACGGACAGTACAAGAGACCCAGTACTTC.

This clonotype came up many times. The chain couples TRBV7-2 to TRBJ2-5; a weak D match, TRBD1 (6 bases). Germline values: CDR1 SGHTA, CDR2 FQGNSA. CDR3 length equals 15 residues. Trimming removed 5 bases from V and 1 base from J, with 14 bases in between. CDR3 in amino acids: CASSGRTATQETQYF. CDR3 DNA sequence: TGTGCCAGCAGCGGAAGGACAGCAACCCAAGAGACCCAGTACTTC.

This clonotype was counted only a few times. This chain links TRBV20-1 with TRBJ2-3, with D unresolved. CDR3 size: 14 residues. The V end lost 6 bases, the J end lost 3 bases, and 16 bases lay between the germline ends. The germline gives CDR1 DFQATT, CDR2 SNEGSKA (reference sequence). The CDR3 coding sequence is TGCAGTGCCGCCGTGCCTGCGGTAACAGATACGCAGTATTTT. Its translation is CSAAVPAVTDTQYF.

The chain is built from TRBV4-1 and TRBJ1-1; TRBD1 is a possible D gene (5 bases). Trimming removed 4 bases from V and 4 bases from J, with 16 bases in between. Germline V lookup: CDR1 MGHRA, CDR2 YSYEKL. The CDR3 runs to 15 residues. The CDR3 is CASSPKGTGGTEAFF. CDR3 DNA sequence: TGCGCCAGCAGCCCTAAAGGGACCGGCGGCACTGAAGCTTTCTTT.

The chain links TRBV18 to TRBJ1-1; no clear D gene. There are 13 residues in the CDR3. V was cut by 4 bases and J by 7 bases, with 13 bases left in between. Germline V CDR1 and CDR2: KGHSH, LQKENI. CDR3 residues: CASSQPARFEAFF. For the CDR3, the DNA is TGTGCCAGCTCACAGCCGGCGCGTTTTGAAGCTTTCTTT.

The J gene is TRBJ1-2, the V gene TRBV7-9; D is unclear. Per germline, CDR1 SEHNR and CDR2 FQNEAQ (reference sequence). The CDR3 consists of 11 residues. The germline V and J ends were trimmed by 2 bases and 7 bases, with 5 bases remaining between them. In DNA form, the CDR3 reads TGTGCCAGCAGCTTATTATTTGGCTACACCTTC. It specifies CASSLLFGYTF.

This sequence joins TRBV5-1 and TRBJ1-3; the D is unclear. The CDR3 has 17 amino acids. Germline V lookup: CDR1 SGHRS, CDR2 YFSETQ. Trimming took off 0 bases at V and 0 bases at J, with 13 bases between the two ends. The CDR3: CASSLEGLQVSGNTIYF. CDR3 nucleotides: TGCGCCAGCAGCTTGGAAGGACTCCAGGTCTCTGGAAACACCATATATTTT.

This clonotype appeared a few times. This chain joins TRBV5-4 and TRBJ2-5, with D perhaps matching TRBD1 or TRBD2 (5 bases each). The CDR3 contains 14 residues. The V gene lost 1 base and the J gene lost 5 bases, with 12 bases spanning the gap. CDR1 is SGHNT, CDR2 YYREEE, per germline (reference sequence). The CDR3, as DNA: TGTGCCAGCAGCTTGAAGGGGACGTCCGAGACCCAGTACTTC. Its translation: CASSLKGTSETQYF.

The V call is TRBV28, the J call TRBJ1-4; tentatively, D is TRBD1 (5 bases). V was shortened by 10 bases and J by 5 bases, with 17 bases between the two germline ends. The CDR3 consists of 14 residues. CDR1 is MDHEN and CDR2 is SYDVKM in the germline V gene. CDR3: CATHYRDRNEKLFF. The CDR3, as DNA: TGTGCCACCCATTATCGGGACCGCAATGAAAAACTGTTTTTT.

This clonotype came up a few times. The V and J genes are TRBV7-9 and TRBJ2-3; D possibly matches TRBD1 or TRBD2 (5 bases each). Germline V gene lookup returns CDR1 SEHNR and CDR2 FQNEAQ (reference sequence). CDR3 size: 15 residues. Trimming stripped 5 bases from V and 2 bases from J, with 14 bases between. The CDR3 spells CASSPKGSTTDTQYF. The CDR3 DNA sequence: TGTGCCAGCAGCCCGAAGGGGAGCACCACAGATACGCAGTATTTT.

This chain uses TRBV9 with TRBJ2-3; 8 nucleotides align to TRBD2. With V trimmed by 0 bases and J by 2 bases, 2 bases remained unmatched. Germline V CDR1 and CDR2: SGDLS, YYNGEE. CDR3 length: 15 amino acids. The CDR3 sequence is CASSVEAGATDTQYF. CDR3 nucleotides: TGTGCCAGCAGCGTAGAAGCGGGGGCCACAGATACGCAGTATTTT. The entire variable domain, with the rest obtained from reference TRBV9 and TRBJ2-3, is as follows: DSGVTQTPKHLITATGQRVTLRCSPRSGDLSVYWYQQSLDQGLQFLIQYYNGEERAKGNILERFSAQQFPDLHSELNLSSLELGDSALYFCASSVEAGATDTQYFGPGTRLTVL.

The CDR3 sequence: CASSPGATSTDTQYF. CDR3 in DNA: TGTGCCAGCAGTCCAGGGGCAACTAGCACAGATACGCAGTATTTT. The V gene is TRBV6-2 or TRBV6-3, the J gene TRBJ2-3, with D possibly TRBD1 on 6 matching bases. Germline lookup yields CDR1 MNHEY and CDR2 SVGEGT. The CDR3 is made up of 15 amino acids. Trimming shortened V by 5 bases and J by 0 bases, and 12 bases separated the two germline ends.

This sequence joins TRBV7-2 and TRBJ1-6; D is undetermined. In germline, CDR1 is SGHTA, CDR2 FQGNSA. V gave up 4 bases and J gave up 8 bases, with 21 bases separating them. CDR3 length: 17 residues. The CDR3 loop reads CASSSVPAGSGDSPLHF. Here the CDR3 DNA reads TGTGCCAGCAGCTCAGTCCCGGCCGGGTCCGGCGATTCACCCCTCCACTTT.

This clonotype was detected only a few times. The CDR3 sequence is CATKLPGTDTQYF. The CDR3, as DNA: TGTGCCACCAAGCTACCAGGCACAGATACGCAGTATTTT. The chain combines TRBV27 with TRBJ2-3; unclear D gene. Trimming cost V 10 bases and J 1 base, with 12 bases left between them. The CDR3 runs 13 residues. The germline V gene encodes CDR1 MNHEY and CDR2 SMNVEV (reference sequence).

CDR3 DNA: TGCAGTGCGAAACAGGGGGGCGAGCAGTACGTC. Encoded protein: CSAKQGGEQYV. V and J are TRBV20-1 and TRBJ2-7; 8 bases agree with TRBD1. Germline CDR1 and CDR2: DFQATT and SNEGSKA (reference sequence). The CDR3 has 11 residues. V lost 6 bases and J lost 6; bases outside the gene matches: 4.

Only a few counts were recorded for this clonotype. The chain uses TRBV25-1 and TRBJ1-3, with TRBD1 matching over 10 bases. CDR1 is MGHDK, CDR2 SYGVNS, per germline. Trimming took 3 bases from V and 4 from J; bases not matched to a gene: 3. The CDR3 runs 15 residues. The CDR3 region is CASSETGGGGNTIYF. CDR3 bases: TGTGCCAGCAGTGAGACAGGGGGCGGAGGAAACACCATATATTTT.

V usage is TRBV14 and J usage is TRBJ2-1; D assignment may be TRBD1 or TRBD2 (5 bases each). Germline V gives CDR1 SGHDN, CDR2 FVKESK. The CDR3 has 14 residues. The V gene lost 4 bases and the J gene lost 0 bases, with 7 bases spanning the gap. The CDR3 here is CASSPGGSYNEQFF. The CDR3 nucleotides read TGTGCCAGCAGCCCTGGGGGCTCCTACAATGAGCAGTTCTTC.

This clonotype was seen only a few times. This chain joins TRBV6-5 and TRBJ2-2; 7 nucleotides agree with TRBD2. Germline lookup yields CDR1 MNHEY and CDR2 SVGAGI. Trimming at V came to 2 bases and at J to 1 base, leaving 4 bases not matched to a gene. This CDR3 is 16 amino acids long. Here the CDR3 reads CASSYPAGVNTGELFF. In nucleotides, the CDR3 is TGTGCCAGCAGTTACCCCGCGGGGGTGAACACCGGGGAGCTGTTTTTT.

This clonotype has only a few counts. V and J are TRBV7-9 and TRBJ2-7; 7 nucleotides align to TRBD1. Losses at the gene ends were 5 bases for V and 4 bases for J; bases not matched to a gene: 8. Germline assignment: CDR1 SEHNR and CDR2 FQNEAQ (reference sequence). The CDR3 is 14 amino acids. CDR3 sequence reads: CASSPTGQSYEQYV. The CDR3 nucleotides read TGTGCCAGCAGCCCCACGGGACAGAGTTACGAGCAGTACGTC.

This clonotype occurred a few times. The chain has TRBV25-1 and TRBJ2-7; TRBD1 matches 7 bases. This CDR3 contains 12 residues. V gave up 8 bases and J gave up 5 bases; unmatched junction bases: 6. Germline V gene lookup returns CDR1 MGHDK and CDR2 SYGVNS. CDR3 sequence reads: CASGETGNEQYF. In DNA form, the CDR3 reads TGTGCCAGCGGGGAGACAGGGAACGAGCAGTACTTC.